The 11 T cell receptor beta chains below all came from one sample that was sequenced in a study of T cell repertoires in aging, cancer and after chemotherapy. Peripheral blood genomic DNA, not sorted cells or RNA, was the template. TRB rearrangements spanning V, D and J were amplified using mixed TRB-A/B primers. TCRdb used MiXCR to reprocess the multiplex PCR reads, holding one entry per CDR3 protein. The sample has some 6,000 distinct CDR3 sequences; 25% to 30% are singletons. Material: blood. These receptor sequences come from a human donor in good health.

The V gene is TRBV29-1, the J gene TRBJ1-2; unclear D gene. Trimming took off 4 bases at V and 3 bases at J, with 30 bases between the two ends. The CDR3 covers 19 residues. Looked up from germline, CDR1 is SQVTM and CDR2 is ANQGSEA. The CDR3 DNA reads TGCAGCGTTGGTTATCGGGGTCGGCGGGCCCGGAGCTCCTACTATGGCTACACCTTC. Residues: CSVGYRGRRARSSYYGYTF.

This clonotype was counted a few times. This chain uses TRBV20-1 with TRBJ2-3; 10 nucleotides align to TRBD2. This CDR3 comprises 14 residues. Germline assignment: CDR1 DFQATT and CDR2 SNEGSKA (reference sequence). Trimming took 6 bases from V and 0 from J; bases not matched to a gene: 3. The CDR3 region has the DNA TGCAGTGCAGAGCGGGGGGGAAGCACAGATACGCAGTATTTT. Translated, it gives CSAERGGSTDTQYF.

The chain joins TRBV6-2 or TRBV6-3 to TRBJ2-7; a weak D match, TRBD1 (5 bases). There are 18 residues in the CDR3. CDR1 MNHEY and CDR2 SVGEGT come from the germline V gene. V gave up 2 bases and J gave up 3 bases, with 23 bases separating them. CDR3 in amino acids: CASSYGLGGAGMGYEQYF. The DNA of the CDR3 is TGTGCCAGCAGTTACGGCTTAGGTGGTGCAGGGATGGGCTACGAGCAGTACTTC.

This clonotype appeared once. A much larger clone lies a single base off, so this may be a read error. The V gene is TRBV6-6, the J gene TRBJ2-3; unclear D gene. In germline, CDR1 is MNHNY, CDR2 SVGAGI (reference sequence). With 7 bases removed from V and 5 bases from J, the gap between germline ends came to 16 bases. CDR3 length: 14 amino acids. In DNA form, the CDR3 reads TGTGCCAGCAAGGTCCTTAACGGCTTAGATACGCAGTATTTT. Amino acids: CASKVLNGLDTQYF.

The CDR3 region has the DNA TGTGCCAGCAGTGAACAGGGGTTAAACACCGGGGAGCTGTTTTTT. The encoded protein is CASSEQGLNTGELFF. The J gene is TRBJ2-2, the V gene TRBV2, with a tentative D call TRBD1 (6 bases). Trimming cost V 2 bases and J 2 bases, with 9 bases left between them. Per germline, CDR1 SNHLY and CDR2 FYNNEI. This CDR3 spans 15 amino acids.

This clonotype was counted only a few times. The chain uses TRBV5-6 and TRBJ1-1, with D maybe TRBD1 (5 bases). The length of the CDR3 is 14 residues. V gave up 1 base and J gave up 0 bases, with 7 bases separating them. Germline-derived CDR1 and CDR2 are SGHDT and YYEEEE. In nucleotides, the CDR3 is TGTGCCAGCAGCTTGATAGGGGTGAACACTGAAGCTTTCTTT. Protein product: CASSLIGVNTEAFF.

V gene TRBV15 combines with J gene TRBJ2-7, with 14 bases fitting TRBD2. V lost 10 bases and J lost 6; bases outside the gene matches: 11. The CDR3 totals 15 residues. Germline V lookup: CDR1 LNHNV, CDR2 YYDKDF (reference sequence). The CDR3 DNA sequence: TGTGCCAACAAATTCGGGACTAGCGGGAGCAGCGAGCAGTACTTC. It codes for CANKFGTSGSSEQYF.

The genes are TRBV19 and TRBJ2-1; D unclear. In germline, CDR1 is LNHDA, CDR2 SQIVND (reference sequence). The CDR3 has 14 amino acids. V lost 3 bases, J lost 5 bases, and 11 bases lay in between. The CDR3 spells CASSIMLQDNEQFF. In nucleotides, the CDR3 is TGTGCCAGTAGTATTATGTTACAAGACAATGAGCAGTTCTTC.

In this sample, this clonotype is medium-sized (0.01 to 0.1%). V usage is TRBV27 and J usage is TRBJ2-1, with no clear D. The CDR3 covers 17 residues. V was clipped by 3 bases and J by 7 bases, with 22 bases between them. CDR1 MNHEY and CDR2 SMNVEV come from the germline V gene (reference sequence). CDR3 DNA sequence: TGTGCCAGCAGTTTTGCCCGACGCGCCCACGAGCAAAATGAGCAGTTCTTC. This sequence encodes CASSFARRAHEQNEQFF.

Note on this clonotype: Since a much larger clone is just one base distant, this may be a read error. V gene TRBV5-1 combines with J gene TRBJ2-1, with D possibly being TRBD2 (7 bases). Germline assignment: CDR1 SGHRS and CDR2 YFSETQ. The CDR3 loop spans 15 amino acids. CDR3 in DNA: TGTGCCAGCAGCTGGGGGGGGGCTTCCTACAATGAGCAGTTCTTC. Amino acids: CASSWGGASYNEQFF.

This clonotype has only a few counts. The CDR3 bases are TGTGCCAGCAGTCAAGACGGGACTAGCGGTACAGATACGCAGTATTTT. This translates into CASSQDGTSGTDTQYF. The rearrangement joins TRBV7-6 to TRBJ2-3; TRBD2 matches at 11 bases. Looked up from germline, CDR1 is SGHVS and CDR2 is FNYEAQ. V trimming: 6 bases; J trimming: 3 bases; junction bases outside the gene matches: 8. The CDR3 runs to 16 residues.